This TCR beta chain was found in a study of blood T cell repertoires in COVID-19 (dated by TCRdb to the early 2020s). Study-wide context: Collaborator samples came from the United States, Italy and Spain and covered acute and convalescent phases of COVID-19. The material from the prospective study consisted of cDNA or gDNA derived from T cells, B-cell-depleted T cells, or PBMCs. Sample metadata almost always included a de-identified subject ID, COVID-19 status, age in years and sex. Where available, HLA class I and class II types were taken from metadata supplied by the sample provider and were not determined by assay-based typing. The repertoires were released in a freely available public database meant as a resource for research on the immune response to SARS-CoV-2. Samples came from the ongoing ImmuneRACE study (first 160 participants) plus 1,254 subjects from 6 global collaborators. Subjects who had been exposed to COVID-19, were actively infected with it, or had recovered from it provided the deeply sampled blood TCRbeta repertoires that made up the dataset. Overall study results and their limits: Clinical and demographic metadata were provided uncurated, with the amount varying by source and participant.

As regards this clone: What this receptor recognizes is not known. The record has no base qualities; no much larger clone is one base away.

The immunoSEQ Assay, a bias-controlled multiplex PCR, was used to amplify TCRbeta CDR3 regions from genomic DNA. In the paper's pipeline: The number of nucleated cells in each sample was estimated from the amplification of reference gene primers within the assay. To quantify the absolute abundance of each unique TCRbeta CDR3 rearrangement, sequence reads were collapsed and filtered. For each sample, productive Simpson clonality was calculated as the square root of Simpson's diversity index across productive rearrangements. TCRdb mirrors the immuneACCESS table, restricted to in-frame sequences. Some clones are absent from its copies; in checked studies, under half trace to an unresolved V gene, and the reason for the others is unknown. V and J calls and clone size follow that table, whereas D and trimming were derived from the DNA. The sample includes some 130,000 clones, with around 81% observed a single time. Over 7.5% of the sample is taken by the ten largest.

The collaborating institutions used their own protocols to collect whole blood in K2EDTA tubes. Collaborator samples were shipped for TCRbeta analysis as frozen whole blood, isolated PBMCs, or DNA extracted from either sample type. Reading from cysteine to phenylalanine, the CDR3 counts 14 amino acids. Of the read, only the CDR3 DNA is kept; its 42 bases are in frame from base 1. For CDR1 and CDR2, the germline V gene lists SGHRS and YFSETQ. Trimmed from V: 0 bases; trimmed from J: 7 bases; junction bases lacking a gene match: 4. What was sequenced was peripheral blood. This sequence uses TRBV5-1 and TRBJ1-5, with 7 bases in between that match TRBD1. The receptor comes from a woman aged 60-75 years with active or convalescent COVID-19. The CDR3 reads CASSLVAGGQPQHF. In nucleotide form, the sequence is TGCGCCAGCAGCTTGGTGGCAGGGGGACAGCCCCAGCATTTT.